This TCR beta chain is from a study of vaccination and CD4 T cells after COVID-19. At the level of the study: The control cultures got either a CEFX pool, an HIV-1 Nef pool, or no peptide at all.

This clonotype has only a few counts. Its target is unknown. Sequencing of DNA taken from cultured CD4+ T cells relied on the Oncomine TCR Beta short-read assay. TCRdb reprocessed the PCR reads via MiXCR and lists one record per CDR3 protein. Among 20,000 to 25,000 distinct CDR3 sequences listed, around a third were seen once. CDR3 length: 14 amino acids. V dropped 5 bases and J dropped 1 base, with 11 bases sitting between them. Germline CDR1 is SEHNR and CDR2 is FQNEAQ (reference sequence). Study-wide results and caveats: Nearly all convalescent vaccine-specific clones, 304 of 307, recognized only SARS-CoV-2 spike.

Specified time point: late sampling 161 to 241 days after vaccination in a few convalescent patients. The sample's treatment: roughly 10-day PBMC culture with coronavirus spike peptide pools or control peptides (ViraFEST assay). Antigen-specific T cells were expanded with peptide pools by ViraFEST, and TCRs were then sequenced. The source was CD4+ T cells from blood, cultured in vitro, collected about 7 months after SARS-CoV-2 vaccination. The chain has TRBV7-9 and TRBJ1-1; perhaps TRBD1 as D (6 bases). The TCR originated in a human donor who had recovered from COVID-19. The CDR3 here is CASSRQAKNTEAFF. The DNA for the CDR3 is TGTGCCAGCAGCCGACAGGCTAAGAACACTGAAGCTTTCTTT.